This TCR beta chain was recovered during a study of blood T cell repertoires in COVID-19. Germline V CDR1 and CDR2: LGHDT, YNNKEL (reference sequence). The germline V and J ends were trimmed by 3 bases and 6 bases, with 11 bases remaining between them. The CDR3 has 13 amino acids. Seattle-derived patients entered the study during active infection and were followed longitudinally. Generated by immunoSEQ multiplex PCR, the TCRdb table keeps only in-frame clones and is missing some. The repertoire has tens of thousands of clones, about 89% of them found once; the top ten carry roughly a quarter. This clone qualifies as medium-sized.

The V call is TRBV3-1 (or the pseudogene TRBV3-2), the J call TRBJ1-1; possible D gene TRBD1, 5 bases. This clonotype originated in a man in his sixties or seventies with COVID-19, enrolled during active disease. Sequenced material: peripheral blood. This CDR3 is CASSQGRVAEAFF. The CDR3 nucleotides are TGTGCCAGCAGCCAGGGCAGGGTAGCTGAAGCTTTCTTT.